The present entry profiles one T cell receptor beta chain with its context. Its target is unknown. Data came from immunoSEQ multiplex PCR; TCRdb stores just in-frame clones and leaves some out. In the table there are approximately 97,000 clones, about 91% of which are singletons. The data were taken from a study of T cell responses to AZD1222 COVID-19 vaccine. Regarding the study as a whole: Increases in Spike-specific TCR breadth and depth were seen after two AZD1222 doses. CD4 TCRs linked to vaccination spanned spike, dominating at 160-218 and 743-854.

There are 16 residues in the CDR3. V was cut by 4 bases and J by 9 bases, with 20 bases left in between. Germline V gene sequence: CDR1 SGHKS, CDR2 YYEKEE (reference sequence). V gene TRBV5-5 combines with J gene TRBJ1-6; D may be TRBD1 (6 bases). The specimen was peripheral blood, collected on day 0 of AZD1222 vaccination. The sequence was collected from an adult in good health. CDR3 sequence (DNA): TGTGCCAGCAGCCCCTCCCCGGGGGCGGCGGGTTCACCCCTCCACTTT. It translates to CASSPSPGAAGSPLHF.